The T cell receptor (beta chain) described here comes from a study of blood T cells in healthy people across ages. Study-level points and caveats: What prevented conclusive comparison of naive and antigen-experienced cells was that PBMCs were unsorted.

Then a second PCR, running about 6 to 12 cycles, was carried out with a sample-barcoded 5' primer and a J-beta primer mix. One entry per CDR3 protein, called by TCRdb with MiXCR from the 5' RACE reads. The sample carries 450,000 to 700,000 distinct CDR3 sequences, 27% recorded once. On this clonotype itself: Its matching antigen is unknown.

CDR1 MNHEY and CDR2 SVGAGI come from the germline V gene. CDR3 size: 14 residues. Trimming left V 6 bases short and J 3 bases short, with 12 bases between. The V gene is TRBV6-5, the J gene TRBJ1-3; D unclear. The receptor was isolated from a woman in her 70s in good health. What was sequenced was blood. DNA for the CDR3: TGTGCCAGCAGCCTAAAGTTAAGTGGAAACACCATATATTTT. This encodes CASSLKLSGNTIYF.